This T cell receptor (beta chain) appears in the sequencing data of a study of blood T cell repertoires in COVID-19. In the study's own analysis: Scientists estimated how many nucleated cells there were by amplifying reference gene primers. Here immunoSEQ multiplex PCR was the method, and the copy in TCRdb shows in-frame clones only, minus some. The V and J calls and clone size are taken from that table; D and trimming were inferred from the DNA. The sample shows 300,000 or so clones, about 90% of them seen only once. Adults between about 18 and 89 years of age took part from more than 20 US areas. V lost 2 bases to trimming and J lost 8 bases; unmatched junction nucleotides: 6. This CDR3 contains 15 residues. Germline assignment: CDR1 KGHDR and CDR2 SFDVKD.

The sequenced material came from PBMCs or T cells enriched from blood (not recorded which). This rearrangement joins TRBV24-1 to TRBJ2-1; TRBD1 matches 9 bases. The TCR was taken from a woman in her thirties who had recovered from COVID-19. The CDR3 DNA is TGTGCCACCAGTGATTCCGGGACAGGGAAGTATGAGCAGTTCTTC. Protein sequence: CATSDSGTGKYEQFF.